This T cell receptor beta chain was obtained from a study of cytomegalovirus exposure and HLA in healthy donors. Study-wide findings and caveats: Sequencing artifact likely explains a cluster of highly shared sequence variants.

The CDR3 totals 15 residues. V lost 4 bases and J 0 bases, leaving 12 bases between the germline ends. Looked up from germline, CDR1 is SNHLY and CDR2 is FYNNEI. In regard to this clone: Its matching antigen is unknown.

PCR primers comprised 60 Vbeta and 13 Jbeta primers. Data came from immunoSEQ multiplex PCR; TCRdb stores just in-frame clones and leaves some out. Of approximately 180,000 clones in the sample, roughly 81% are singletons; the top ten hold 4.9%. Sequencing was performed on PBMCs. V gene TRBV2 combines with J gene TRBJ2-5; possible D gene TRBD1, 5 bases. The TCR was taken from a woman aged 18-35 years in good health and CMV-seropositive. The CDR3: CASSADSVYQETQYF. The CDR3 bases are TGTGCCAGCAGTGCAGACAGCGTGTACCAAGAGACCCAGTACTTC.